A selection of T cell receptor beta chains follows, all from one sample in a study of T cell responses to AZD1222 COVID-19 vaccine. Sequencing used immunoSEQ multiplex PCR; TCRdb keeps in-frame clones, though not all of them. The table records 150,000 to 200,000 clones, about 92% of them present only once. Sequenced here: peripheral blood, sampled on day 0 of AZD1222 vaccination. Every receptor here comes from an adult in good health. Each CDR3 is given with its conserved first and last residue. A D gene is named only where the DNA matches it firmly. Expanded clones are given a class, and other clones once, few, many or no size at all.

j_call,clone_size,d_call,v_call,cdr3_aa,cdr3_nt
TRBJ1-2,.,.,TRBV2,CASSDIYGYTF,TGTGCCAGCAGTGACATTTATGGCTACACCTTC
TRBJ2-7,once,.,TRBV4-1,CASSQEGGTVPRVQYF,TGCGCCAGCAGCCAAGAAGGTGGGACCGTACCTCGGGTGCAGTACTTC
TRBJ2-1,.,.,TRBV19,CASSLGLYYNEQFF,TGTGCCAGTAGTCTGGGACTTTACTACAATGAGCAGTTCTTC
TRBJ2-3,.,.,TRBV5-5,CASSVQGDTQYF,TGTGCCAGCAGCGTCCAGGGGGATACGCAGTATTTT
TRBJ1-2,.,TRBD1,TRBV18,CASSPTGTNGYTF,TGTGCCAGCTCACCGACAGGGACTAATGGCTACACCTTC
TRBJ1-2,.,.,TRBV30,CAWSVGAWEGYTF,TGTGCCTGGAGTGTAGGGGCTTGGGAGGGCTACACCTTC
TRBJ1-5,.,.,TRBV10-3,CAISAGGTGNQPQHF,TGTGCCATCAGTGCAGGAGGGACGGGCAATCAGCCCCAGCATTTT
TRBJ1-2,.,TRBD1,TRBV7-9,CASSLGQGGMYGYTF,TGTGCCAGCAGCTTAGGACAGGGCGGCATGTATGGCTACACCTTC
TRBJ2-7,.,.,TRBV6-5,CASSPTRRDYEQYF,TGTGCCAGCAGTCCAACCCGCAGGGACTACGAGCAGTACTTC
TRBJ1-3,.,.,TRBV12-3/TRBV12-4,CASSFGGNTIYF,TGTGCCAGCAGTTTCGGGGGAAACACCATATATTTT
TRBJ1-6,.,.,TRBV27,CASSFGVGSPLHF,TGTGCCAGCAGTTTCGGAGTCGGTTCACCCCTCCACTTT
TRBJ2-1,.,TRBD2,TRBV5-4,CASSLFAGGSSYNEQFF,TGTGCCAGCAGCTTGTTTGCCGGCGGGAGCTCCTACAATGAGCAGTTCTTC
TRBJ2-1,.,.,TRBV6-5,CASRGGALGNEQFF,TGTGCCAGCAGGGGGGGGGCATTGGGCAATGAGCAGTTCTTC
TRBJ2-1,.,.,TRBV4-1,CASSHIRGFGNEQFF,TGCGCCAGCAGCCACATTAGGGGTTTTGGCAATGAGCAGTTCTTC
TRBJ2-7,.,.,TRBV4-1,CASSPQAPQGSYEQYF,TGCGCCAGCAGCCCCCAGGCCCCACAGGGCTCCTACGAGCAGTACTTC
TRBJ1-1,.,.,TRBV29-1,CSVVVGQGRPEAFF,TGCAGCGTTGTCGTTGGGCAGGGTCGGCCTGAAGCTTTCTTT
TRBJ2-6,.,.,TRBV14,CASSQDLGPVTGANVLTF,TGTGCCAGCAGCCAAGACCTCGGACCGGTAACTGGGGCCAACGTCCTGACTTTC
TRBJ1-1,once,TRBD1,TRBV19,CASSNGQGWGTEAFF,TGTGCCAGTAGCAACGGACAGGGGTGGGGCACTGAAGCTTTCTTT
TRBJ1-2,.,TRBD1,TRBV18,CASSPVSTGRAGYTF,TGTGCCAGCTCACCCGTCTCGACAGGGAGGGCAGGCTACACCTTC
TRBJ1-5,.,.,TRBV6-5,CASSSEGNQPQHF,TGTGCCAGCAGTAGCGAAGGGAATCAGCCCCAGCATTTT
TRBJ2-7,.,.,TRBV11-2,CASSLGQGGFYEQYF,TGTGCCAGCAGCTTAGGTCAGGGAGGCTTCTACGAGCAGTACTTC
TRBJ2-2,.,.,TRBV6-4,CASRQGEAGELFF,TGTGCCAGCAGGCAGGGGGAGGCCGGGGAGCTGTTTTTT
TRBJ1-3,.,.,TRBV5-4,CASSSRTISGNTIYF,TGTGCCAGCAGCTCGAGGACAATCTCTGGAAACACCATATATTTT
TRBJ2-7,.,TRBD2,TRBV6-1,CASSEGGSRVYEQYF,TGTGCCAGCAGTGAAGGCGGGAGTAGGGTCTACGAGCAGTACTTC
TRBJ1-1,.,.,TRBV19,CASSLGRAEAFF,TGTGCCAGTAGCCTAGGACGGGCTGAAGCTTTCTTT
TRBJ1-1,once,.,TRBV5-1,CASSLNRLTEAFF,TGCGCCAGCAGCTTGAACAGGCTCACTGAAGCTTTCTTT
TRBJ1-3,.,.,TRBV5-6,CASSLTLGSGNTIYF,TGTGCCAGCAGCCTAACCTTGGGCTCTGGAAACACCATATATTTT
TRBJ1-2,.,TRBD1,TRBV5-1,CASSLTGQGSNYGYTF,TGCGCCAGCAGCTTGACAGGACAGGGCAGTAACTATGGCTACACCTTC
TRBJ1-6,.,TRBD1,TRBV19,CASSIVGTGFGHSPLHF,TGTGCCAGTAGTATAGTCGGGACAGGGTTTGGGCATTCACCCCTCCACTTT
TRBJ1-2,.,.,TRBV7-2,CASSLEGGALYGYTF,TGTGCCAGCAGCTTAGAGGGGGGGGCCCTCTATGGCTACACCTTC
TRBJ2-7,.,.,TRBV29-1,CSIRASSYEQYF,TGCAGCATCCGGGCGAGCTCCTACGAGCAGTACTTC
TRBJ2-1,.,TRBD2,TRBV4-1,CASSQEASGEQFF,TGCGCCAGCAGCCAAGAGGCTAGCGGTGAGCAGTTCTTC
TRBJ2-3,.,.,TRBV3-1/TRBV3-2,CASSQGDQVTDTQYF,TGTGCCAGCAGCCAAGGGGACCAAGTTACAGATACGCAGTATTTT
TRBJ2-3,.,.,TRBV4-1,CASRSIPTSTDTQYF,TGCGCCAGCAGGTCTATACCCACTAGCACAGATACGCAGTATTTT
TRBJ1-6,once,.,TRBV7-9,CASSLAGTLFHF,TGTGCCAGCAGCTTAGCGGGGACACTTTTCCACTTT
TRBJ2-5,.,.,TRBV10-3,CAISETRETQYF,TGTGCCATCAGTGAAACTCGAGAGACCCAGTACTTC
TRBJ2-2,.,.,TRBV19,CASSITRSTANTGELFF,TGTGCCAGTAGTATAACCCGGAGCACTGCGAACACCGGGGAGCTGTTTTTT
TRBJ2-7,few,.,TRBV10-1,CASSESSSGSYEQYF,TGCGCCAGCAGTGAGTCCTCCTCAGGGAGCTACGAGCAGTACTTC
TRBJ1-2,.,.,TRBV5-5,CASSLSGAYGYTF,TGTGCCAGCAGCTTGTCCGGGGCCTATGGCTACACCTTC
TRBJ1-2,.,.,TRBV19,CASSIGDRIVTNYGYTF,TGTGCCAGTAGTATAGGAGACAGGATTGTTACTAACTATGGCTACACCTTC
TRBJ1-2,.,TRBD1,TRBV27,CASSRTGYYGYTF,TGTGCCAGCAGCAGGACAGGGTACTATGGCTACACCTTC
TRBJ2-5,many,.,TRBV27,CASSLMGKQETQYF,TGTGCCAGCAGTTTAATGGGGAAACAAGAGACCCAGTACTTC
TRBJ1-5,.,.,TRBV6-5,CASSSNNQPQHF,TGTGCCAGCAGCTCCAACAATCAGCCCCAGCATTTT
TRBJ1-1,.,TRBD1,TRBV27,CASRRTGVGTEAFF,TGTGCCAGCAGGAGGACAGGGGTTGGAACTGAAGCTTTCTTT
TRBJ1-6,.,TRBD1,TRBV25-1,CASSERTGLNSYNSPLHF,TGTGCCAGCAGTGAAAGGACAGGGTTGAACTCCTATAATTCACCCCTCCACTTT
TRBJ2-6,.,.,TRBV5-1,CASMESSGANVLTF,TGCGCCAGCATGGAATCTTCTGGGGCCAACGTCCTGACTTTC
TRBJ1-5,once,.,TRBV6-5,CASNSASYSNQPQHF,TGTGCCAGCAATAGTGCCAGCTATAGCAATCAGCCCCAGCATTTT
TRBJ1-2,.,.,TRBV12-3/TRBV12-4,CASSFREVYGYTF,TGTGCCAGCAGTTTTAGGGAGGTCTATGGCTACACCTTC
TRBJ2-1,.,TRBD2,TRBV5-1,CASSLALGLPYNEQFF,TGCGCCAGCAGCTTGGCCTTGGGACTACCATACAATGAGCAGTTCTTC
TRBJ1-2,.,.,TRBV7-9,CASMYDRNYGYTF,TGTGCCAGCATGTATGACAGGAACTATGGCTACACCTTC
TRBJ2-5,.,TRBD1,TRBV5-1,CASSSGTGRETQYF,TGCGCCAGCAGCTCCGGGACAGGGAGGGAGACCCAGTACTTC
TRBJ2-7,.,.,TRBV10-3,CAISEASGFARSYEQYF,TGTGCCATCAGTGAGGCGTCAGGGTTTGCGCGCTCCTACGAGCAGTACTTC
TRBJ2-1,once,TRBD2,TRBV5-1,CASSFTAGAKNEQFF,TGCGCCAGCAGCTTCACAGCGGGGGCGAAAAATGAGCAGTTCTTC
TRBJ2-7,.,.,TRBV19,CASSYGTPLGYEQYF,TGTGCCAGCAGCTACGGGACTCCCTTAGGATACGAGCAGTACTTC
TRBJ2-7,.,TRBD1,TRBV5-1,CASSVGQGAAEQYF,TGCGCCAGCAGCGTGGGACAGGGGGCCGCCGAGCAGTACTTC
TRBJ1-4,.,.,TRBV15,CATSRAINEKLFF,TGTGCCACCAGCAGGGCGATTAATGAAAAACTGTTTTTT
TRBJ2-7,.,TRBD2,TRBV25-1,CASGLAGVLDEQYF,TGTGCCAGTGGACTAGCGGGGGTATTAGACGAGCAGTACTTC
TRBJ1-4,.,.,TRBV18,CASSQEQREKLFF,TGTGCCAGCTCACAGGAGCAGCGTGAAAAACTGTTTTTT